The following is a TCR beta chain sequence with its context. Its specificity is not known. These data originate in a study of OX40 agonist ivuxolimab in advanced cancers. Whole-study findings and limits: Doses of 0.1 to 3.0 mg/kg were accompanied by clonal expansion of CD4+ and CD8+ blood T cells by week 6.

Using immunoSEQ multiplex PCR, the repertoire was profiled, and TCRdb retains in-frame clones only, with some absent. The profile shows around 28,000 clones, 87% of them singletons. The V gene lost 1 base and the J gene lost 4 bases, with 13 bases spanning the gap. There are 15 residues in the CDR3. Germline CDR1 LNHNV, CDR2 YYDKDF (reference sequence). The chain couples TRBV15 to TRBJ2-5; D ambiguous. The receptor was isolated from an adult with an advanced solid tumor such as melanoma, head and neck, liver or kidney cancer. The sample consisted of CD4+ or CD8+ T cells sorted from blood, taken in a trial of the OX40 agonist ivuxolimab. CDR3 DNA sequence: TGTGCCACCAGCAGAGGCAATCGGATAGCAGAGACCCAGTACTTC. This gives the protein CATSRGNRIAETQYF.